A single sample is the source of the 20 T cell receptor beta chains below, sequenced in a study of CD8 T cells in Susac syndrome. It was with random hexamers that roughly 0.5 to 1 ug RNA was reverse transcribed. TCRdb re-analysed the immunoSEQ multiplex PCR reads in MiXCR, keeping a single row per CDR3 protein. Here the sample spans 50,000 to 65,000 distinct CDR3 sequences, approximately 90% being singletons. Input material: CD8+ T cells from PBMCs. Receptor source: a human donor in good health.

The V gene is TRBV30, the J gene TRBJ2-1, with D uncertain. CDR3 size: 15 residues. Germline values: CDR1 GTSNPN, CDR2 SVGIG (reference sequence). V was shortened by 4 bases and J by 5 bases, with 18 bases between the two germline ends. The CDR3 DNA sequence: TGTGCCTGGACGAATCTGCTGGGGATGGACAATGAGCAGTTCTTC. Protein sequence: CAWTNLLGMDNEQFF.

The chain links TRBV18 to TRBJ2-1; 8 nucleotides match TRBD1. The length of the CDR3 is 16 residues. CDR1 and CDR2 from the germline V gene are KGHSH and LQKENI. J was trimmed by 2 bases and V by 5 bases; bases with no gene match: 8. CDR3: CASSTRDRRTYNEQFF. The CDR3 bases are TGTGCCAGCTCAACCCGGGACAGGAGAACCTACAATGAGCAGTTCTTC.

This clonotype was seen once. The chain combines TRBV6-5 with TRBJ2-7, with a tentative D call TRBD1 (5 bases). Germline loops: CDR1 MNHEY, CDR2 SVGAGI. Deletions cut 8 bases from V and 0 bases from J, with 17 bases between. This CDR3 comprises 15 residues. The CDR3 DNA follows: TGTGCCAGCGCCCCTGTAGGGGCTTACTCCTACGAGCAGTACTTC. It translates to CASAPVGAYSYEQYF.

This chain uses TRBV11-1 with TRBJ2-7; D call uncertain. Per the germline V gene, CDR1 is SGHAT and CDR2 is FQDESV (reference sequence). The CDR3 has 13 residues. V lost 4 bases and J 0 bases, leaving 7 bases between the germline ends. CDR3 residues: CASSSDPSYEQYF. The CDR3, as DNA: TGTGCCAGCAGCTCCGATCCCTCCTACGAGCAGTACTTC.

The rearrangement uses TRBV29-1 and TRBJ2-1, with 10 positions matching TRBD2. V gave up 1 base and J gave up 9 bases; unmatched junction bases: 3. Germline-derived CDR1 and CDR2 are SQVTM and ANQGSEA. The CDR3 loop spans 13 amino acids. In DNA, the CDR3 is TGCAGCGTTGAAGTAGCGGGGGGCTGTGAGCAGTTCTTC. This translates into CSVEVAGGCEQFF.

V and J are TRBV7-2 and TRBJ1-6; 10 bases match TRBD1. Germline CDR1 is SGHTA and CDR2 is FQGNSA. This CDR3 is built from 16 residues. V was clipped by 7 bases and J by 8 bases; unmatched bases: 11. CDR3 residues: CASTPLWTGGYSPLHF. The CDR3 nucleotides are TGTGCCAGCACCCCCCTCTGGACAGGGGGTTATTCACCCCTCCACTTT. Full variable domain (outside the CDR3, taken from reference TRBV7-2 and TRBJ1-6): GAGVSQSPSNKVTEKGKDVELRCDPISGHTALYWYRQSLGQGLEFLIYFQGNSAPDKSGLPSDRFSAERTGGSVSTLTIQRTQQEDSAVYLCASTPLWTGGYSPLHFGNGTRLTVT.

The rearrangement links TRBV4-1 to TRBJ1-2, with unresolved D. V dropped 3 bases and J dropped 3 bases, with 11 bases sitting between them. Germline V lookup: CDR1 MGHRA, CDR2 YSYEKL. CDR3 length: 14 residues. The CDR3 region has the DNA TGCGCCAGCAGCCACGACGGGGAGTACTATGGCTACACCTTC. Translated, it gives CASSHDGEYYGYTF.

The rearrangement uses TRBV27 and TRBJ1-6; D unclear. The CDR3 runs to 14 residues. Germline CDR1 is MNHEY and CDR2 is SMNVEV (reference sequence). Trimming took 8 bases from V and 10 from J, leaving 18 bases between them. The CDR3 sequence is CASRLAGSGSPLHF. In DNA form, the CDR3 reads TGTGCCAGCCGCCTCGCGGGTTCGGGATCACCCCTCCACTTT.

This clonotype was detected once. The genes are TRBV27 and TRBJ2-7, with D perhaps matching TRBD1 (8 bases). This CDR3 comprises 14 residues. Trimming stripped 4 bases from V and 2 bases from J, with 12 bases between. Germline V CDR1 and CDR2: MNHEY, SMNVEV (reference sequence). CDR3 sequence (DNA): TGTGCCAGCAGTTCGGGGGGACAGGCCTACGAGCAGTACTTC. It encodes CASSSGGQAYEQYF.

The genes are TRBV15 and TRBJ2-5; 9 bases map to TRBD2. The length of the CDR3 is 16 residues. From germline, CDR1 is LNHNV and CDR2 YYDKDF (reference sequence). With V trimmed by 1 base and J by 4 bases, 7 bases remained unmatched. CDR3 bases: TGTGCCACCAGCAGAGCCCCGGGACTAGCAGGAGAGACCCAGTACTTC. Amino acids: CATSRAPGLAGETQYF.

This chain connects TRBV27 to TRBJ1-2; tentatively, D is TRBD1 (5 bases). The germline CDR1 and CDR2 sequences are MNHEY and SMNVEV (reference sequence). With 2 bases removed from V and 5 bases from J, the gap between germline ends came to 12 bases. The CDR3 consists of 14 residues. The CDR3 bases are TGTGCCAGCAGTTTAGGGCCAGGGCTATATGGCTACACCTTC. Its protein is CASSLGPGLYGYTF.

The V gene is TRBV5-4, the J gene TRBJ2-2, with a tentative D call TRBD2 (7 bases). Trimming pared 2 bases from V and 4 bases from J, leaving 15 bases between. The CDR3 is made up of 16 amino acids. Germline V lookup: CDR1 SGHNT, CDR2 YYREEE (reference sequence). CDR3 loop: CASSFWGGQVTGELFF. In DNA, the CDR3 is TGTGCCAGCAGCTTTTGGGGGGGGCAGGTCACCGGGGAGCTGTTTTTT.

This chain links TRBV9 with TRBJ2-3; no definite D call. The V and J ends lost 4 bases and 1 base respectively, with 16 bases between them. Germline-derived CDR1 and CDR2 are SGDLS and YYNGEE. This CDR3 has 16 amino acids. This chain's CDR3 is CASSPRAFLGTDTQYF. The CDR3 DNA is TGTGCCAGCAGCCCCCGAGCCTTCTTGGGCACAGATACGCAGTATTTT.

The chain employs TRBV5-6 and TRBJ2-5, with a weak D call TRBD2 (5 bases). CDR1 SGHDT and CDR2 YYEEEE come from the germline V gene. The CDR3 is 16 amino acids. V was trimmed by 1 base and J by 1 base, leaving 14 bases between them. The CDR3 coding sequence is TGTGCCAGCAGCTTGTTTGCTGGAGGAATCCAAGAGACCCAGTACTTC. This sequence encodes CASSLFAGGIQETQYF.

This rearrangement joins TRBV2 to TRBJ1-6; the D gene is possibly TRBD1 (5 bases). Germline V gene lookup returns CDR1 SNHLY and CDR2 FYNNEI. The V end was cut by 1 base, the J end by 9 bases, with 7 bases between. There are 13 residues in the CDR3. The CDR3 loop is CASSEGGFSPLHF. CDR3 nucleotide sequence: TGTGCCAGCAGTGAAGGGGGGTTTTCACCCCTCCACTTT.

The rearrangement joins TRBV5-6 to TRBJ2-2; D uncertain. The germline V gene has CDR1 SGHDT and CDR2 YYEEEE. The V end lost 0 bases, the J end lost 7 bases, and 7 bases lay between the germline ends. CDR3 length: 13 residues. The CDR3 here is CASSLGVDGELFF. The CDR3, as DNA: TGTGCCAGCAGCTTGGGGGTTGACGGGGAGCTGTTTTTT.

The chain is built from TRBV12-5 and TRBJ2-5; 7 nucleotides line up with TRBD2. The V gene's germline CDR1 is LGHNT and CDR2 FRNRAP. V lost 1 base and J lost 7; bases outside the gene matches: 3. CDR3 length equals 13 residues. CDR3 DNA: TGTGCTAGTGGTTTGGATACGGGGGGGACCCAGTACTTC. It encodes CASGLDTGGTQYF.

The rearrangement uses TRBV5-4 and TRBJ1-2; D gene unclear. CDR1 and CDR2 (germline): SGHNT, YYREEE (reference sequence). Trimming took off 0 bases at V and 4 bases at J, with 7 bases between the two ends. The CDR3 has 13 residues. CDR3 region: CASSLGGSYGYTF. CDR3 nucleotides: TGTGCCAGCAGCTTGGGAGGGAGCTATGGCTACACCTTC.

The chain is built from TRBV4-1 and TRBJ1-2; D remains unclear. This CDR3 spans 15 amino acids. Trimming took 4 bases from V and 5 from J, leaving 17 bases between them. Germline values: CDR1 MGHRA, CDR2 YSYEKL. CDR3 sequence reads: CASSLRLADYYGYTF. The CDR3 nucleotides are TGCGCCAGCAGCCTGCGATTGGCAGATTATTATGGCTACACCTTC.

This clonotype was picked up a small number of times. The chain uses TRBV27 and TRBJ1-2; D uncertain. The CDR3 is 13 residues long. Germline V CDR1 and CDR2: MNHEY, SMNVEV (reference sequence). The V end was cut by 0 bases, the J end by 2 bases, with 4 bases between. The CDR3 nucleotides read TGTGCCAGCAGTTTATCTGGGAACTATGGCTACACCTTC. It is translated as CASSLSGNYGYTF.